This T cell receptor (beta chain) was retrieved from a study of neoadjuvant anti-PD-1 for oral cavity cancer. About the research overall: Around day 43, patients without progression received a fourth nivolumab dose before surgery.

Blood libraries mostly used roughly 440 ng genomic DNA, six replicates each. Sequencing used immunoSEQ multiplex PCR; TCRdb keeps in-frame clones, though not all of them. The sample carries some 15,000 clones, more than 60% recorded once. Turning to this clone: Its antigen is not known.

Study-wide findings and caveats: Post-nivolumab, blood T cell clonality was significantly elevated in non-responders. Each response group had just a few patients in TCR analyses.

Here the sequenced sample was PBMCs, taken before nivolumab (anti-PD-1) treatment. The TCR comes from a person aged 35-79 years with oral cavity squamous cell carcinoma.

The CDR3 loop reads CASSEGQGLAKNIQYF. The CDR3 DNA is TGTGCCAGCAGTGAGGGACAGGGGCTAGCCAAAAACATTCAGTACTTC. J is TRBJ2-4 and V is TRBV25-1; 10 nucleotides line up with TRBD1. The germline gives CDR1 MGHDK, CDR2 SYGVNS. J lost 0 bases, V lost 3 bases, and 2 bases had no gene match. The CDR3 is made up of 16 amino acids.